The T cell receptor (beta chain) described here comes from a study of blood T cell repertoires in COVID-19. Whole-study context: T cells, B-cell-depleted T cells, or PBMCs supplied cDNA or gDNA.

J lost 6 bases, V lost 0 bases, and 11 bases had no gene match. Germline loops: CDR1 SGHNT, CDR2 YYREEE (reference sequence). The CDR3 is 17 residues long. Clones were read by immunoSEQ multiplex PCR, and TCRdb kept only the in-frame ones, dropping some. Found here are about 120,000 clones, approximately 71% of them singletons; the top ten hold roughly 7.3%. The sequenced material came from peripheral blood. The clonotype originates from a human donor in a cohort sampled during active COVID-19. The V call is TRBV5-4, the J call TRBJ1-2; 10 positions agree with TRBD1. For the CDR3, the DNA is TGTGCCAGCAGCTTGGGCCTGGGAGGGACAGGGGAGGATGGCTACACCTTC. It is translated as CASSLGLGGTGEDGYTF.